The rows below give T cell receptor beta chains drawn from one sample of a study of shared clonotypes between healthy human individuals. Using immunoSEQ multiplex PCR, the repertoire was profiled, and TCRdb retains in-frame clones only, with some absent. The table has about 2 million clones, around 96% seen once. The sample consisted of naive CD8+ T cells sorted from blood. The source is a man aged 18 to 30 in good health. CDR3s include the opening cysteine and the closing phenylalanine or tryptophan. D genes are given only for firm matches. Clone size is stated in some rows and not others, as once, few, many or a class when expanded.

cdr3_aa cdr3_nt d_call v_call clone_size j_call
CASSLSAGTGTYEQYF TGTGCCAGCAGTTTATCGGCCGGGACAGGGACCTACGAGCAGTACTTC TRBD1 TRBV27 - TRBJ2-7
CASSSGLGLGNTGELFF TGTGCCAGCAGCTCAGGATTGGGGTTGGGGAACACCGGGGAGCTGTTTTTT - TRBV11-2 - TRBJ2-2
CASSLEGTGDYGYTF TGTGCCAGCAGCTTAGAAGGGACAGGGGACTATGGCTACACCTTC TRBD1 TRBV11-2 - TRBJ1-2
CASRLYRGHGYTF TGTGCCAGCAGACTATACAGGGGCCACGGCTACACCTTC TRBD1 TRBV6-5 - TRBJ1-2
CASSYSDGSLSYEQYF TGTGCCAGCAGTTACTCGGACGGATCGTTATCCTACGAGCAGTACTTC - TRBV6-5 - TRBJ2-7
CASSGRRVDTEAFF TGTGCCAGCAGTGGACGGAGGGTGGACACTGAAGCTTTCTTT - TRBV2 - TRBJ1-1
CASSLTLFAGGSEETQYF TGTGCCAGCAGCCTAACCCTGTTCGCGGGAGGATCTGAAGAGACCCAGTACTTC TRBD2 TRBV14 - TRBJ2-5
CASSDERLGTGELFF TGTGCCAGCAGTGACGAGCGACTGGGCACCGGGGAGCTGTTTTTT - TRBV2 - TRBJ2-2
CASSLGTSVETQYF TGTGCCAGCAGCTTAGGGACTAGCGTTGAGACCCAGTACTTC TRBD2 TRBV7-8 - TRBJ2-5
CASGGVAGYTF TGTGCCAGCGGTGGGGTCGCCGGCTACACCTTC - TRBV6-1 - TRBJ1-2
CASSWGNNEQFF TGTGCCAGCAGCTGGGGGAACAATGAGCAGTTCTTC - TRBV11-2 - TRBJ2-1
CASSQQGSSYEQYF TGTGCCAGCAGTCAACAGGGCAGCTCCTACGAGCAGTACTTC - TRBV6-5 - TRBJ2-7
CASSSPGLTYEQYF TGTGCCAGCAGCTCGCCGGGACTTACCTACGAGCAGTACTTC - TRBV7-2 - TRBJ2-7
CASSLGPGANVLTF TGCGCCAGCAGCCTTGGACCCGGGGCCAACGTCCTGACTTTC - TRBV4-1 - TRBJ2-6
CASSQGIYNEQFF TGCGCCAGCAGCCAAGGAATTTACAATGAGCAGTTCTTC - TRBV4-1 - TRBJ2-1
CASSPGTSDNEQFF TGTGCCAGCAGCCCAGGGACTAGCGATAATGAGCAGTTCTTC TRBD2 TRBV5-4 - TRBJ2-1
CASSATSGGLADTQYF TGTGCCAGCAGCGCGACTAGCGGGGGGCTGGCAGATACGCAGTATTTT TRBD2 TRBV9 - TRBJ2-3
CAWSPRGDQEKLFF TGTGCCTGGAGCCCTCGGGGGGACCAGGAAAAACTGTTTTTT - TRBV30 - TRBJ1-4
CASSRDGGQNTEAFF TGCGCCAGCAGCCGAGATGGCGGGCAGAACACTGAAGCTTTCTTT - TRBV4-1 - TRBJ1-1
CASSTFGQGSSYEQYF TGTGCCAGCAGCACTTTTGGTCAGGGAAGCTCCTACGAGCAGTACTTC - TRBV28 - TRBJ2-7
CASSRTSYSSYNEQFF TGTGCCAGCAGCCGGACATCTTATAGCTCCTACAATGAGCAGTTCTTC - TRBV5-5 - TRBJ2-1
CASSFFGTRNKNIQYF TGTGCCAGCAGTTTTTTCGGGACAAGGAATAAAAACATTCAGTACTTC - TRBV6-5 - TRBJ2-4
CASSLEFTGTEAFF TGTGCCAGCAGCTTAGAGTTTACGGGCACTGAAGCTTTCTTT - TRBV7-6 - TRBJ1-1
CASSQTGTGNYEQYF TGCGCCAGCAGCCAAACCGGGACAGGGAATTACGAGCAGTACTTC TRBD1 TRBV4-1 once TRBJ2-7
CAWRGPRTGRTEAFF TGTGCCTGGAGGGGCCCCCGGACAGGGAGGACTGAAGCTTTCTTT TRBD1 TRBV30 - TRBJ1-1
CASSQVTSGYEQFF TGCGCCAGCAGCCAAGTGACTAGCGGATATGAGCAGTTCTTC TRBD2 TRBV4-1 - TRBJ2-1
CAWGRGGELFF TGTGCCTGGGGCCGCGGAGGGGAGCTGTTTTTT - TRBV30 - TRBJ2-2
CASSTSVGAWTEAFF TGTGCCAGCAGCACCAGTGTAGGGGCTTGGACTGAAGCTTTCTTT - TRBV7-9 - TRBJ1-1
CASSVTGDYEQYF TGTGCCAGCAGCGTAACCGGAGACTACGAGCAGTACTTC - TRBV9 - TRBJ2-7
CASSAGTAEAFF TGTGCCAGCAGCGCAGGGACAGCTGAAGCTTTCTTT TRBD1 TRBV9 - TRBJ1-1
CASSPPMNTEAFF TGTGCCAGCAGCCCCCCAATGAACACTGAAGCTTTCTTT - TRBV5-4 - TRBJ1-1
CASSRKGQSYEQYF TGTGCCAGCAGTCGTAAGGGACAGTCCTACGAGCAGTACTTC TRBD1 TRBV7-9 - TRBJ2-7
CASSRSTVQLADEQYF TGTGCCAGCAGTCGAAGTACGGTGCAGCTCGCCGACGAGCAGTACTTC - TRBV7-9 - TRBJ2-7
CASSLRGGYEQYF TGTGCCAGCAGTTTACGGGGGGGCTACGAGCAGTACTTC TRBD2 TRBV27 - TRBJ2-7
CASSQRTGLYEQYF TGCGCCAGCAGCCAGCGGACAGGTCTCTACGAGCAGTACTTC TRBD1 TRBV4-1 - TRBJ2-7
CASSWPGDEKLFF TGTGCCAGCAGTTGGCCCGGGGATGAAAAACTGTTTTTT - TRBV28 - TRBJ1-4
CASGNPGDANNEQFF TGTGCCAGCGGAAACCCCGGTGACGCAAACAATGAGCAGTTCTTC - TRBV6-1 - TRBJ2-1
CASRGWTLFNYGYTF TGTGCCAGCCGGGGGTGGACACTTTTTAACTATGGCTACACCTTC - TRBV6-5 - TRBJ1-2
CASSESTTGTGELFF TGCGCCAGCAGTGAGTCAACGACAGGCACCGGGGAGCTGTTTTTT - TRBV10-1 - TRBJ2-2
CASSYWTSGGTEAFF TGTGCCAGCAGTTACTGGACAAGCGGCGGCACTGAAGCTTTCTTT - TRBV6-5 - TRBJ1-1
CASSPPPGQGTYEQYF TGTGCCAGCTCACCACCCCCGGGACAGGGGACCTACGAGCAGTACTTC TRBD1 TRBV18 - TRBJ2-7
CASSPSGSYEQYF TGTGCCAGCAGCCCTAGCGGCTCCTACGAGCAGTACTTC TRBD2 TRBV27 - TRBJ2-7
CASSSGTLSYEQYF TGTGCCAGCAGCTCCGGGACACTCTCCTACGAGCAGTACTTC - TRBV13 - TRBJ2-7
CASSVVATYEQYF TGTGCCAGCAGCGTTGTGGCAACCTACGAGCAGTACTTC - TRBV6-1 - TRBJ2-7
CASSPSTGVTSYEQYF TGTGCCAGCAGTCCATCGACAGGGGTGACCTCCTACGAGCAGTACTTC TRBD1 TRBV27 - TRBJ2-7
CASSYRGPHYEQYF TGTGCCAGCAGTTACAGGGGCCCCCACTACGAGCAGTACTTC - TRBV6-5 - TRBJ2-7
CASRGLATEAFF TGTGCCAGCAGGGGGTTGGCCACTGAAGCTTTCTTT - TRBV28 - TRBJ1-1
CASSQEVEGHRKETQYF TGTGCCAGCAGCCAAGAAGTAGAGGGCCATCGGAAAGAGACCCAGTACTTC - TRBV4-2 once TRBJ2-5
CASTYREGNQPQHF TGTGCCAGCACCTACAGGGAAGGCAATCAGCCCCAGCATTTT - TRBV6-5 few TRBJ1-5